Sequencing of this TCR beta chain was carried out in a study of blood T cell repertoires in COVID-19 (dated by TCRdb to 2018 to 2020). Context from the whole study: Collaborator samples came from the United States, Italy and Spain and covered acute and convalescent phases of COVID-19. The material from the prospective study consisted of cDNA or gDNA derived from T cells, B-cell-depleted T cells, or PBMCs. Deeply sampled blood TCRbeta repertoires from subjects exposed to, actively infected with, or recovered from COVID-19 were included in the dataset. The repertoires were released in a freely available public database intended as a resource for research on the immune response to SARS-CoV-2. Samples came from the ongoing ImmuneRACE study (first 160 participants) plus 1,254 subjects from 6 global collaborators. The sample metadata nearly always contained a de-identified subject ID, COVID-19 status, age in years and sex. Where available, HLA class I and class II types were taken from metadata supplied by the sample provider and were not determined by assay-based typing.

Remarks on this clone: The antigen this receptor binds is unknown. No much larger clone is present one base from it, and per-base qualities are unavailable.

The immunoSEQ Assay, a bias-controlled multiplex PCR, was used to amplify TCRbeta CDR3 regions from genomic DNA. Per the original workflow: The number of nucleated cells in each sample was estimated by amplification of reference gene primers within the assay. To quantify the absolute abundance of each unique TCRbeta CDR3 rearrangement, sequence reads were collapsed and filtered. For each sample, productive Simpson clonality was calculated as the square root of Simpson's diversity index over productive rearrangements. TCRdb retrieved this table from immuneACCESS and kept in-frame rearrangements only. Not all clones are present; in checked studies, unresolved V genes account for under half, and no reason is known for the remainder. The D gene and trimming were derived from the DNA, and the V and J assignments and clone size from that table. In this sample the table shows hundreds of thousands of clones, around 89% of which occur a single time. The top ten clonotypes cover just under 9% of the sample.

Beyond this particular receptor, the publication reports: How much clinical and demographic metadata was included differed by source and by participant, and the metadata was provided uncurated.

Participants in the prospective study were aged roughly 18 to 100 years, lived in 24 United States geographic areas, and enrolled through a virtual design. In the prospective study, cohorts were assigned on the basis of participant-reported clinical history obtained from a screening survey and a study questionnaire. Recovered participants in ImmuneRACE Cohort 3 were defined by two consecutive negative NP/OP PCR tests, clearance by a healthcare professional, or resolution of symptoms. In the prospective study, mobile phlebotomists collected whole blood, serum and a nasopharyngeal or oropharyngeal swab from each participant. Prospective study participants could optionally give additional blood draws and questionnaires over an approximately two-month period. Blood samples from the prospective study were shipped frozen or at room temperature prior to DNA extraction. The sample taken for sequencing was PBMCs or T cells enriched from blood (not recorded which). The sequence came from a middle-aged man who had recovered from COVID-19.

The CDR3 loop reads CASSMTRQGLYNEQFF. The DNA reads as follows: TGTGCCAGCAGCATGACTCGACAGGGGCTCTACAATGAGCAGTTCTTC. This sequence uses TRBV28 and TRBJ2-1; the central 8 bases match TRBD1. Compared with germline, V lacks 6 bases and J lacks 3 bases; bases without a gene match: 10. The CDR3 runs 16 amino acids, cysteine and phenylalanine included. The kept DNA is CDR3 alone, 48 bases in frame from the first base. Based on the germline V gene, the CDR1 and CDR2 sequences are MDHEN and SYDVKM.